This TCR beta chain appears in the sequencing data of a study of blood T cells in healthy people across ages. Study conclusions and caveats: Among T cells, TCR beta diversity per million cells dropped roughly linearly as age rose.

As to this clonotype: Antigen unknown.

Sample-barcoded 5' priming and a J-beta primer mix drove a second PCR of 7 to 11 cycles. Via MiXCR, TCRdb re-called the 5' RACE reads, giving one row per CDR3 protein. Among approximately 800,000 distinct CDR3 sequences listed, roughly 60% were seen once. The CDR3 sequence is 15 residues long. The germline gives CDR1 LGHDT, CDR2 YNNKEL (reference sequence). J lost 8 bases, V lost 1 base, and 8 bases had no gene match. A minimum of 6.5 million PBMCs was isolated per sample. The clonotype was recovered from a man younger than 45 in good health. This rearrangement joins TRBV3-1 to TRBJ2-1; 7 nucleotides match TRBD2. Sequenced sample: blood. The CDR3 region has the DNA TGTGCCAGCAGCCAAGCCGGGACTATTATCGATGAGCAGTTCTTC. It yields the protein CASSQAGTIIDEQFF.